The rows below give T cell receptor beta chains drawn from one sample of a study of identical twins. TCRdb re-derived calls from the 5' RACE reads in MiXCR, one entry per CDR3 protein. The table records about 190,000 distinct CDR3 sequences, more than 15% of them present only once. These data were likewise used in another study, on T cells expressing NK-cell markers.

The sample consisted of CD8+ T cells sorted from blood. These receptor sequences come from a woman younger than 30 in good health. The CDR3 runs from the conserved cysteine through the conserved F or W. D genes are given only for firm matches. Rows give clone size only sometimes, using once, few, many, or a class for an expanded clone.

V	J	size	D	DNA	CDR3
TRBV4-2	TRBJ1-4	few	-	TGTGCCAGCAGCTATCTAAAATCGGGGAGAGGAAAACTGTTTTTT	CASSYLKSGRGKLFF
TRBV12-5	TRBJ1-2	-	-	TGTGCTAGCGCGGCATACCGGGTTATTAACTATGGCTACACCTTC	CASAAYRVINYGYTF
TRBV25-1	TRBJ1-1	medium-sized	-	TGTGCCAGCAGTCCAGGGGATGAAGCTTTCTTT	CASSPGDEAFF
TRBV7-8	TRBJ1-5	few	-	TGTGCCAGCAACTTGGGGAGCAATCAGCCCCAGCATTTT	CASNLGSNQPQHF
TRBV20-1	TRBJ1-1	few	-	TGCAGTGCCTTCTCGTGGGTGAACACTGAAGCTTTCTTT	CSAFSWVNTEAFF
TRBV5-1	TRBJ2-1	-	TRBD2	TGCGCCAGCAGCTGGACTAGCGGGAGGGCCACGGGGTACAATGAGCAGTTCTTC	CASSWTSGRATGYNEQFF
TRBV12-5	TRBJ2-1	few	-	TGTGCTAGTGGTTTTGGGGGGGGGCCCAATGAGCAGTTCTTC	CASGFGGGPNEQFF
TRBV12-3/TRBV12-4	TRBJ2-1	few	-	TGTGCCAGCAGTTTAGGGGTACTAGTTGGTGAGCAGTTCTTC	CASSLGVLVGEQFF
TRBV5-1	TRBJ2-5	-	TRBD2	TGCGCCAGCAGAGGTAGCGCGGGGGGGCAAGAGACCCAGTACTTC	CASRGSAGGQETQYF
TRBV24-1	TRBJ2-3	few	TRBD2	TGTGCCACCAGTGACCCGAAACTAGCGGGGGCCCAAGATACGCAGTATTTT	CATSDPKLAGAQDTQYF
TRBV29-1	TRBJ2-3	-	-	TGCAGCGTTCGGAGGGGGCAGTATTTT	CSVRRGQYF
TRBV7-9	TRBJ2-1	few	TRBD2	TGTGCCAGCAGCCCGGTGGGGGGAGGGAATGAGCAGTTCTTC	CASSPVGGGNEQFF
TRBV30	TRBJ1-2	-	-	TGTGCCTGGAGTGTACCTGAACTCCAACACTTATATGGCTACACCTTC	CAWSVPELQHLYGYTF
TRBV2	TRBJ2-4	many	TRBD2	TGTGCCAGCACCCGACTAGCGGGGGAGACAAGCGGCAAAAACATTCAGTACTTC	CASTRLAGETSGKNIQYF
TRBV10-3	TRBJ2-1	-	TRBD2	TGTGCCACCGGACTAGCTTCAAATGATGAGCAGTTCTTC	CATGLASNDEQFF
TRBV7-9	TRBJ2-2	-	TRBD2	TGTGCCAGCAGCGGGCGCGCGGGGGCGAACACCGGGGAGCTGTTTTTT	CASSGRAGANTGELFF
TRBV5-4	TRBJ1-6	-	TRBD1	TGTGCCAGCAGCTACAGGGGCGCGGGTTCACCCCTCCACTTT	CASSYRGAGSPLHF
TRBV12-3/TRBV12-4	TRBJ2-1	few	TRBD2	TGTGCCAGCACTTCTAGCGGGAGTGCCTACAATGAGCAGTTCTTC	CASTSSGSAYNEQFF
TRBV12-5	TRBJ2-3	-	-	TGTGCTAGTGGTTTGGGCGTGTCTACGCAGTATTTT	CASGLGVSTQYF
TRBV7-8	TRBJ2-7	few	-	TGTGCCAGCAGCTTAACCCAGGCCTTCGACGAGCAGTACTTC	CASSLTQAFDEQYF
TRBV6-4	TRBJ2-1	many	TRBD2	TGTGCCAGCAGTCCGGGGGGGCACAATGAGCAGTTCTTC	CASSPGGHNEQFF
TRBV12-3/TRBV12-4	TRBJ1-1	few	-	TGTGCCAGCAACTGGAGGGGAATGAACACTGAAGCTTTCTTT	CASNWRGMNTEAFF
TRBV15	TRBJ2-1	many	-	TGTGCCACCAGCAGAGGGGACGGGGAACCCAATGAGCAGTTCTTC	CATSRGDGEPNEQFF
TRBV27	TRBJ2-3	-	-	TGTGCCAGCAGTTGGGACGGGGATGCAGATACGCAGTATTTT	CASSWDGDADTQYF
TRBV12-3/TRBV12-4	TRBJ1-2	-	-	TGTGCCAGCAGTTTCCAGGGGATGCTAGATGGCTACACCTTC	CASSFQGMLDGYTF
TRBV10-3	TRBJ2-3	few	TRBD2	TGTGCCATCAGTCAGCGGGGAGGGAGCACAGATACGCAGTATTTT	CAISQRGGSTDTQYF
TRBV12-3/TRBV12-4	TRBJ2-7	-	TRBD2	TGTGCCAGCACCAGCACCTGGCGGGGGAGCCTTGTCCCCTCCTACGAGCAGTACTTC	CASTSTWRGSLVPSYEQYF
TRBV20-1	TRBJ2-7	few	-	TGCAGTGCTCCGGTAAGGGAAGGCTACGAGCAGTACTTC	CSAPVREGYEQYF
TRBV9	TRBJ2-5	few	TRBD2	TGTGCCAGCAGCTCCCCGACTAGCATGGAGACCCAGTACTTC	CASSSPTSMETQYF
TRBV3-1	TRBJ2-4	many	TRBD2	TGTGCCAGCAGCTCCCCCGGGAGGAAGGACATTCAGTACTTC	CASSSPGRKDIQYF
TRBV12-3/TRBV12-4	TRBJ2-1	many	-	TGTGCCAGCAGTTTAGTGCGATCTAATGAGCAGTTCTTC	CASSLVRSNEQFF